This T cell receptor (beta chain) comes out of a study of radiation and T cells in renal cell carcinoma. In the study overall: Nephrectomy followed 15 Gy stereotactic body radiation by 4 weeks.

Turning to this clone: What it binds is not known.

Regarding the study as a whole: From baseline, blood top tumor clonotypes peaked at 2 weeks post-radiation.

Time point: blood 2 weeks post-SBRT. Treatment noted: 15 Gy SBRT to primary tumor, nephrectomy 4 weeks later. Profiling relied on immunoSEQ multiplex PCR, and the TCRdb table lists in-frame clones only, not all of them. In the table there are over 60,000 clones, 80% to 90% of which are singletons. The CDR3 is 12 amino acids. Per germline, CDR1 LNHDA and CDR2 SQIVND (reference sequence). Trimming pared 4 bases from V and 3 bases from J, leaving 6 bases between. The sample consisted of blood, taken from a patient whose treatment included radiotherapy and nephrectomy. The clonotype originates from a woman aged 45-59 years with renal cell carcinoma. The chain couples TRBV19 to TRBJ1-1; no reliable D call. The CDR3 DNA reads TGTGCCAGTAGTAACAGAGACACTGAAGCTTTCTTT. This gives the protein CASSNRDTEAFF. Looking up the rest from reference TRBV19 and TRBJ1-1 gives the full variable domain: DGGITQSPKYLFRKEGQNVTLSCEQNLNHDAMYWYRQDPGQGLRLIYYSQIVNDFQKGDIAEGYSVSREKKESFPLTVTSAQKNPTAFYLCASSNRDTEAFFGQGTRLTVV.